Following are 14 T cell receptor beta chains from one sample sequenced in a study of T cells in localized non-small cell lung cancer. Profiling relied on immunoSEQ multiplex PCR, and the TCRdb table lists in-frame clones only, not all of them. The sample holds some 33,000 clones, approximately 91% seen once. This specimen consisted of PBMCs, obtained before any cancer treatment. The origin of the receptors is a man between 35 and 75 years old with stage II lung adenocarcinoma.

This chain uses TRBV7-2 with TRBJ2-6; no clear D. The CDR3 covers 16 residues. V lost 1 base, J lost 0 bases, and 7 bases lay in between. Germline V CDR1 and CDR2: SGHTA, FQGNSA. The CDR3 DNA reads TGTGCCAGCAGCTTAGTTTCCGTCTCTGGGGCCAACGTCCTGACTTTC. It encodes CASSLVSVSGANVLTF.

This chain joins TRBV19 and TRBJ1-2, with D maybe TRBD1 (5 bases). CDR1 is LNHDA and CDR2 is SQIVND in the germline V gene (reference sequence). CDR3 size: 16 residues. V was trimmed by 6 bases and J by 0 bases, leaving 17 bases between them. The CDR3 here is CASSPGGRGANYGYTF. The CDR3 DNA reads as TGTGCCAGTAGCCCCGGGGGACGGGGGGCTAACTATGGCTACACCTTC. The whole variable domain, remainder taken from reference TRBV19 and TRBJ1-2, is DGGITQSPKYLFRKEGQNVTLSCEQNLNHDAMYWYRQDPGQGLRLIYYSQIVNDFQKGDIAEGYSVSREKKESFPLTVTSAQKNPTAFYLCASSPGGRGANYGYTFGSGTRLTVV.

The chain carries TRBV10-3 and TRBJ2-1; D might be TRBD1 (5 bases). V lost 5 bases and J 10 bases, leaving 9 bases between the germline ends. CDR1 is ENHRY and CDR2 is SYGVKD in the germline V gene. The CDR3 totals 11 residues. For the CDR3, the DNA is TGTGCCATCAGTTACAACAGGGAGCAGTTCTTC. Protein: CAISYNREQFF.

The chain carries TRBV12-2 and TRBJ2-1. TRBV12-2 is a known pseudogene. CDR3 length: 18 amino acids. The CDR3 sequence is CASRLAVSAPCSYNEQFF. CDR3 nucleotide sequence: TGTGCAAGTCGCTTAGCGGTATCGGCTCCATGCTCCTACAATGAGCAGTTCTTC.

V is TRBV10-1 and J is TRBJ2-2, with a possible D match to TRBD1 (5 bases). The CDR3 is made up of 18 amino acids. Germline V gene lookup returns CDR1 WNHNN and CDR2 SYGVQD (reference sequence). Trimming cost V 2 bases and J 4 bases, with 20 bases left between them. The CDR3 reads CASSEDPPRAWGTGELFF. The CDR3 coding sequence is TGCGCCAGCAGTGAGGACCCCCCCAGGGCGTGGGGCACCGGGGAGCTGTTTTTT.

The chain joins TRBV18 to TRBJ2-1; 9 bases agree with TRBD2. The CDR3 is 17 residues long. Trimming at V came to 2 bases and at J to 5 bases, leaving 10 bases not matched to a gene. In germline, CDR1 is KGHSH, CDR2 LQKENI. CDR3 loop: CASSPRVRAGGDNEQFF. The CDR3 DNA reads TGTGCCAGCTCACCAAGGGTAAGAGCGGGAGGAGACAATGAGCAGTTCTTC.

This clone was seen a few times. V gene TRBV13 combines with J gene TRBJ2-1; D may match TRBD1 or TRBD2 (9 bases each). V gave up 1 base and J gave up 7 bases, with 20 bases separating them. The V gene's germline CDR1 is PRHDT and CDR2 FYEKMQ (reference sequence). The CDR3 loop spans 17 amino acids. This CDR3 is CASSLEGQGLARNEQFF. The CDR3 nucleotides read TGTGCCAGCAGCTTAGAGGGACAGGGACTAGCACGGAATGAGCAGTTCTTC.

CDR3 region: CASSRDAGSGNTIYF. CDR3 DNA: TGTGCCAGCAGCAGGGACGCAGGCTCTGGAAACACCATATATTTT. V usage is TRBV6-5 and J usage is TRBJ1-3; perhaps TRBD1 as D (5 bases). CDR1 is MNHEY, CDR2 SVGAGI, per germline. Trimming shortened V by 6 bases and J by 0 bases, and 12 bases separated the two germline ends. The CDR3 is 15 amino acids.

The chain links TRBV28 to TRBJ1-5, with 9 bases aligning to TRBD1. The CDR3 covers 16 residues. Unmatched junction bases numbered 9, after V lost 5 bases and J lost 4 bases. Germline CDR1 MDHEN, CDR2 SYDVKM. This CDR3 is CASSVNRGRGNQPQHF. CDR3 in DNA: TGTGCCAGCAGTGTAAACAGGGGGCGCGGGAATCAGCCCCAGCATTTT.

The genes are TRBV9 and TRBJ1-4, with TRBD1 matching 7 bases. V lost 0 bases and J lost 8; bases outside the gene matches: 4. The CDR3 is 14 amino acids. Germline V gene data show CDR1 as SGDLS and CDR2 as YYNGEE. The CDR3 coding sequence is TGTGCCAGCAGCGTAGGACAGGGCGGCGAAAAACTGTTTTTT. Translating gives CASSVGQGGEKLFF. The full variable domain, completed using reference TRBV9 and TRBJ1-4, is DSGVTQTPKHLITATGQRVTLRCSPRSGDLSVYWYQQSLDQGLQFLIQYYNGEERAKGNILERFSAQQFPDLHSELNLSSLELGDSALYFCASSVGQGGEKLFFGSGTQLSVL.

The V call is TRBV25-1, the J call TRBJ2-5, with D perhaps matching TRBD1 (6 bases). Deletions cut 3 bases from V and 11 bases from J, with 13 bases between. The CDR3 length is 12 residues. Germline CDR1 reads MGHDK; CDR2 reads SYGVNS. The CDR3 nucleotides read TGTGCCAGCAGTGATTTCGACAGGCCTCAGTACTTC. Its translation is CASSDFDRPQYF. Drawing the rest from reference TRBV25-1 and TRBJ2-5, the complete variable domain is EADIYQTPRYLVIGTGKKITLECSQTMGHDKMYWYQQDPGMELHLIHYSYGVNSTEKGDLSSESTVSRIRTEHFPLTLESARPSHTSQYLCASSDFDRPQYFGPGTRLLVL.

This chain joins TRBV9 and TRBJ2-3; D remains unclear. The germline V and J ends were trimmed by 1 base and 2 bases, with 11 bases remaining between them. The CDR3 covers 15 residues. Germline CDR1 SGDLS, CDR2 YYNGEE. The CDR3 bases are TGTGCCAGCAGCGTAACGGGCTCAACCACAGATACGCAGTATTTT. Translation gives CASSVTGSTTDTQYF.

The rearrangement joins TRBV28 to TRBJ2-7, with a possible D match to TRBD2 (6 bases). Trimming pared 7 bases from V and 3 bases from J, leaving 13 bases between. Germline V CDR1 and CDR2: MDHEN, SYDVKM. This CDR3 has 13 residues. CDR3 sequence: CASTSGLDYEQYF. The CDR3 bases are TGTGCCAGCACCTCGGGACTTGACTACGAGCAGTACTTC.

The chain joins TRBV6-5 to TRBJ2-5, with D possibly being TRBD1 (6 bases). V was shortened by 7 bases and J by 5 bases, with 11 bases between the two germline ends. CDR3 length equals 12 residues. In germline, CDR1 is MNHEY, CDR2 SVGAGI. The CDR3 is CASTDRGETQYF. In DNA, the CDR3 is TGTGCCAGCACCGATAGGGGGGAGACCCAGTACTTC.